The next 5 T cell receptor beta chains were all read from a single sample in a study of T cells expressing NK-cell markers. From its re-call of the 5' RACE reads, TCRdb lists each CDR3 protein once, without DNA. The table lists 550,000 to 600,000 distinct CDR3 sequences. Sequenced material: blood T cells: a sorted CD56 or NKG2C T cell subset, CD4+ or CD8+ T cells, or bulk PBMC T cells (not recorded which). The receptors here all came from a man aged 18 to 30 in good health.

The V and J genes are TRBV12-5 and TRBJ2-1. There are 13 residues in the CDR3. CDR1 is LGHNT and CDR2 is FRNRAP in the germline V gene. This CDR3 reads CASGLVLRNEQFF.

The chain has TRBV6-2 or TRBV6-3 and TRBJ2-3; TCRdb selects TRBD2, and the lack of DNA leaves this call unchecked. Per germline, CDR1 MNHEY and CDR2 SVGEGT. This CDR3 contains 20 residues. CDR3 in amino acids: CASSFPTSGRWLASTDTQYF.

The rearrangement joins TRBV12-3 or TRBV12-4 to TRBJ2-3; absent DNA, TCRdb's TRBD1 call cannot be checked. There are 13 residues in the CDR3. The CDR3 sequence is CATPDRSTDTQYF.

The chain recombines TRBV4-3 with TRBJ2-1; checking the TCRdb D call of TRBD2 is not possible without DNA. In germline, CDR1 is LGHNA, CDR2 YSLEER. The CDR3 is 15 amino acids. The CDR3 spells CASSQESGRRDEQFF.

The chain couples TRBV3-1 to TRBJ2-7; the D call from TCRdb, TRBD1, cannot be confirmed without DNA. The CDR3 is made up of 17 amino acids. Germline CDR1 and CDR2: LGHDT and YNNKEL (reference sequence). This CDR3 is CASSQEKGGGRTYEQYF.